This TCR beta chain was sequenced in a study of T cells in Graves' hyperthyroidism and ophthalmopathy. Background on the study: The authors collected peripheral blood at initial diagnosis, before any treatment.

The PBMCs studied were ones that came from 10 ml fresh peripheral blood. Study results and caveats: In the blood, most expanded thyroid clonotypes above 0.001 appeared as well. Ophthalmopathy was model-predicted a median about 6 months pre-onset.

The CDR3 regions of TCR beta were amplified from RNA transcripts. During a first-round RT-PCR of the TCR CDR3, the HTBI primer set was used. TCRdb re-called the multiplex PCR reads with MiXCR, one entry per CDR3 protein. There are about 350,000 distinct CDR3 sequences in the sample; approximately 16% occur only once, and about 21% lies in the top ten. This clonotype was detected many times. The antigen is not known. This clonotype was sampled from a woman aged 55-69 years with Graves' ophthalmopathy. The sample was blood.

CDR3 sequence reads: CASSQVGGRTNTEAFF. The DNA for the CDR3 is TGTGCCAGCAGCCAAGTGGGGGGGCGGACTAACACTGAAGCTTTCTTT. This chain connects TRBV4-2 to TRBJ1-1; D perhaps matches TRBD1 (6 bases). V lost 1 base and J 2 bases, leaving 14 bases between the germline ends. The CDR3 runs 16 residues. Germline V gives CDR1 LGHNA, CDR2 YNFKEQ.